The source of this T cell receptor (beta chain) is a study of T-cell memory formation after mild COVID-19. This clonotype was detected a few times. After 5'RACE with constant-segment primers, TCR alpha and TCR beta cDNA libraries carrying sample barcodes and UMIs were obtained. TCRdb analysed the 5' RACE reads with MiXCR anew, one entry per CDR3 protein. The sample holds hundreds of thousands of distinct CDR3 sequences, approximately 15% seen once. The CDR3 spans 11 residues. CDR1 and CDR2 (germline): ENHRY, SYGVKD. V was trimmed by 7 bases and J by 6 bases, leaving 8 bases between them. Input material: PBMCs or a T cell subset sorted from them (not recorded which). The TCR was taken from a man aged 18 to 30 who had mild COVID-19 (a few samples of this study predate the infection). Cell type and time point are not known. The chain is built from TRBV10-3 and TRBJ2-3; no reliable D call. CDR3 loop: CAITAGDTQYF. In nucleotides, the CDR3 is TGTGCCATCACCGCCGGGGATACGCAGTATTTT.